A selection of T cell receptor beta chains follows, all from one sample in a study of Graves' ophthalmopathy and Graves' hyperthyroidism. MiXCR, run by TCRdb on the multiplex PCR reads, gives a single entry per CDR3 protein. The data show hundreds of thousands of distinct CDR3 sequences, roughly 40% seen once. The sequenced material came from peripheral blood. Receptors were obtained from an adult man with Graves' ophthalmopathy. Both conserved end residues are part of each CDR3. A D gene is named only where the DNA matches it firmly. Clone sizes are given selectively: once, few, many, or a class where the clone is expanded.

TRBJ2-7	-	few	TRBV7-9	CASSLAVGLSYEQYF	TGTGCCAGCAGCTTAGCAGTTGGACTCTCCTACGAGCAGTACTTC
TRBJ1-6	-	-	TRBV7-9	CASSDPAGASSYNSPLHF	TGTGCCAGCAGCGACCCGGCAGGGGCTAGCTCCTATAATTCACCCCTCCACTTT
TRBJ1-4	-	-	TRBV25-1	CASSDSARVAANEKLFF	TGTGCCAGCAGTGATAGTGCCAGGGTGGCGGCTAATGAAAAACTGTTTTTT
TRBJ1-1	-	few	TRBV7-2	CASSPEDRTIMNTEAFF	TGTGCCAGCAGCCCCGAGGACAGAACCATCATGAACACTGAAGCTTTCTTT
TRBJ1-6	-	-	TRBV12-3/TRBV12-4	CATQEGLSPLHF	TGTGCCACTCAGGAGGGACTTTCACCCCTCCACTTT
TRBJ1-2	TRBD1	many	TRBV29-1	CSDGGGWGYTF	TGCAGCGACGGAGGGGGCTGGGGCTACACCTTC
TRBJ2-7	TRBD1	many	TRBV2	CASGTGGTYEQYF	TGTGCCAGCGGGACAGGGGGGACCTACGAGCAGTACTTC
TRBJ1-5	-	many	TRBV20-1	CSATRYSLQPGHF	TGCAGTGCTACCCGTTACAGTCTACAACCGGGGCATTTT
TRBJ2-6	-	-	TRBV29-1	CSVLPEANVLTF	TGCAGCGTTCTGCCGGAAGCTAACGTCCTGACTTTC
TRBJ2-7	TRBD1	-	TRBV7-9	CASSLAGQGAIEQYF	TGTGCCAGCAGCTTAGCGGGACAGGGGGCTATAGAGCAGTACTTC
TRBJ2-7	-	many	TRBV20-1	CSASKDPATYEQYF	TGCAGTGCTAGTAAAGATCCAGCGACCTACGAGCAGTACTTC
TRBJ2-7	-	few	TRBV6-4	CASSDPRHLRYEQYF	TGTGCCAGCAGTGACCCAAGACACTTACGATACGAGCAGTACTTC